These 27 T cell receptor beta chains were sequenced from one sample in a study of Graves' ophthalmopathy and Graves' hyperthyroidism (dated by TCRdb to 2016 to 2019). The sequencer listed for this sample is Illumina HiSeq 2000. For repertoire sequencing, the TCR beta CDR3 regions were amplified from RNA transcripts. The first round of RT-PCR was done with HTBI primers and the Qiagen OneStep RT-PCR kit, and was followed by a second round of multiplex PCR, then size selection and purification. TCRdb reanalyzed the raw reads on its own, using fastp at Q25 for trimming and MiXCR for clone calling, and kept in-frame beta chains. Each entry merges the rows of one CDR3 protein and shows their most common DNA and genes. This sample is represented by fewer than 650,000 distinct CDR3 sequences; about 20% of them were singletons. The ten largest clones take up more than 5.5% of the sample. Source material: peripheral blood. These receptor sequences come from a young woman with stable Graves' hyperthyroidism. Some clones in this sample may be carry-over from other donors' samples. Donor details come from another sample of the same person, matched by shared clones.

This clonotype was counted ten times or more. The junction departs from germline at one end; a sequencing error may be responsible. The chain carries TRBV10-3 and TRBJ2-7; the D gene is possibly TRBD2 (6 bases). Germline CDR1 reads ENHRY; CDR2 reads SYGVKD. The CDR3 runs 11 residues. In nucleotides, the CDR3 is TGTGCCATCAGTGAGGAGGGAGGACTACACTTC. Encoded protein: CAISEEGGLHF.

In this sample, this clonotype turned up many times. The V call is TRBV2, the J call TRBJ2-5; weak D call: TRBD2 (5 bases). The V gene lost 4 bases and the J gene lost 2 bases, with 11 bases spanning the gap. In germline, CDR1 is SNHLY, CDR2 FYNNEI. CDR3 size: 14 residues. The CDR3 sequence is CASSAGWEQETQYF. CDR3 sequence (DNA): TGTGCCAGCAGTGCGGGGTGGGAACAAGAGACCCAGTACTTC. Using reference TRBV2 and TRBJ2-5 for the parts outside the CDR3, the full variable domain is EPEVTQTPSHQVTQMGQEVILRCVPISNHLYFYWYRQILGQKVEFLVSFYNNEISEKSEIFDDQFSVERPDGSNFTLKIRSTKLEDSAMYFCASSAGWEQETQYFGPGTRLLVL.

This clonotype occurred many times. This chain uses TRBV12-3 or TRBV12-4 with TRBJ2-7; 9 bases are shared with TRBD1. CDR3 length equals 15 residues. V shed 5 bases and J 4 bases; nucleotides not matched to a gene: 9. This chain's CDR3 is CASSESGTGPYEQYF. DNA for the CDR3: TGTGCCAGCAGTGAATCCGGGACAGGGCCATACGAGCAGTACTTC.

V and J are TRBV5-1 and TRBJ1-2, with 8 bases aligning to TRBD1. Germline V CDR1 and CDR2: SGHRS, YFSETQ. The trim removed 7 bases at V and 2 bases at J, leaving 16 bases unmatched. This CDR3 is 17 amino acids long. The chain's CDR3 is CASSARDRRTGNYGYTF. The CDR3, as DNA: TGCGCCAGCTCCGCCCGGGACAGGCGAACTGGGAACTATGGCTACACCTTC.

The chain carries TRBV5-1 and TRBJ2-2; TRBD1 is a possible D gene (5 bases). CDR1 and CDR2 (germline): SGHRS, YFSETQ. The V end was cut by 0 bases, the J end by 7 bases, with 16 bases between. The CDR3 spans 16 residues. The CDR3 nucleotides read TGCGCCAGCAGCTTGGTTCAGGGTCCAAAAAACGGGGAGCTGTTTTTT. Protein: CASSLVQGPKNGELFF. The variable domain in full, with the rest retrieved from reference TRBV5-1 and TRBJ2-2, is KAGVTQTPRYLIKTRGQQVTLSCSPISGHRSVSWYQQTPGQGLQFLFEYFSETQRNKGNFPGRFSGRQFSNSRSEMNVSTLELGDSALYLCASSLVQGPKNGELFFGEGSRLTVL.

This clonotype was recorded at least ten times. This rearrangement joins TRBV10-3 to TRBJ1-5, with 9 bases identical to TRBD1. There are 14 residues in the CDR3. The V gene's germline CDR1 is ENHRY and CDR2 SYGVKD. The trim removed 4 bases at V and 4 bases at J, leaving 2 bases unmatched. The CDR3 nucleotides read TGTGCCATCAGTGTGGACAGGGGAAATCAGCCCCAGCATTTT. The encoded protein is CAISVDRGNQPQHF.

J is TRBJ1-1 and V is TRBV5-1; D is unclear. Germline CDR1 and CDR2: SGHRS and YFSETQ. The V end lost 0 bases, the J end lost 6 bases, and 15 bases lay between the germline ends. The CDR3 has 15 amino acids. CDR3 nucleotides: TGCGCCAGCAGCTTGGAAGGACGGGAGGAGGCTGAAGCTTTCTTT. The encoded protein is CASSLEGREEAEAFF.

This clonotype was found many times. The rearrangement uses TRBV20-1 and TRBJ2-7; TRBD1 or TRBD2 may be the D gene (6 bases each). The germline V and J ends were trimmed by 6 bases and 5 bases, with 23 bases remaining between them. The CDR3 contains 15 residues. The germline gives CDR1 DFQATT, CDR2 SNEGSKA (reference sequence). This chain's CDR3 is CSARTGAPGRNEQYF. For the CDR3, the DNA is TGCAGTGCCCGAACGGGGGCCCCAGGGCGCAACGAGCAGTACTTC.

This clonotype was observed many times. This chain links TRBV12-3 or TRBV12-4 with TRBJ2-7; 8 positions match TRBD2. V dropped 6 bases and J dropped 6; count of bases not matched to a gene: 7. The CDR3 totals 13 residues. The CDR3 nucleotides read TGTGCCAGCAGGGAACAGAGCGGGGGCGAGCAGTACTTC. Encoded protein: CASREQSGGEQYF.

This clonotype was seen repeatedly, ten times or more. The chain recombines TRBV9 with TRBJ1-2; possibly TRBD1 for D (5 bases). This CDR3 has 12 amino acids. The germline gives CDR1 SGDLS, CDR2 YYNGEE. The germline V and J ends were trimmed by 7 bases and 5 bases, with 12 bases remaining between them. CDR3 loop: CASLDNKYGYTF. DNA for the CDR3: TGTGCCAGCCTGGACAACAAATATGGCTACACCTTC.

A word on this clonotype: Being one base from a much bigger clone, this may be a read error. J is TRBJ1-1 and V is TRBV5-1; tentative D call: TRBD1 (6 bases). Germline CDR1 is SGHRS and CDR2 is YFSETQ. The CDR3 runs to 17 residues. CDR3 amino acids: CASSLRGSLFHGTEACF. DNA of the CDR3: TGCGCCAGCAGCTTGAGGGGGTCCCTATTCCATGGCACTGAAGCTTGCTTT.

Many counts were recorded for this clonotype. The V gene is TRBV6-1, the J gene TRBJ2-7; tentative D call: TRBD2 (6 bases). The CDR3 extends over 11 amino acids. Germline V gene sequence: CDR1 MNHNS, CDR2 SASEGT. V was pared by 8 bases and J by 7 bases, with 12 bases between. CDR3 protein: CASHGGWEQYF. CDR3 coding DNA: TGTGCCAGCCATGGGGGGTGGGAGCAGTACTTC.

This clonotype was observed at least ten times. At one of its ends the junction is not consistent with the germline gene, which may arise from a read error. CDR3 region: CASRLGLWGTQYF. In DNA, the CDR3 is TGTGCCAGCAGATTAGGCCTCTGGGGGACCCAGTACTTC. J is TRBJ2-5 and V is TRBV13, with D unresolved. Germline CDR1 and CDR2: PRHDT and FYEKMQ (reference sequence). The CDR3 consists of 13 residues.

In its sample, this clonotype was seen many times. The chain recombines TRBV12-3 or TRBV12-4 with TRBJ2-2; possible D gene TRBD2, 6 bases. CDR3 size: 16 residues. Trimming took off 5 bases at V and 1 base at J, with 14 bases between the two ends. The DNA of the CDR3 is TGTGCCAGCAGTCCGGGACTGCGACTGAACACCGGGGAGCTGTTTTTT. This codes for CASSPGLRLNTGELFF.

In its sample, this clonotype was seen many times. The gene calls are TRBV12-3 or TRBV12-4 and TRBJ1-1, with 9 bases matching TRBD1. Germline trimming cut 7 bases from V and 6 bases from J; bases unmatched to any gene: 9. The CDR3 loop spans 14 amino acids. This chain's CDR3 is CASTPTGGTAEAFF. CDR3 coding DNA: TGTGCCAGCACCCCGACAGGGGGAACGGCTGAAGCTTTCTTT.

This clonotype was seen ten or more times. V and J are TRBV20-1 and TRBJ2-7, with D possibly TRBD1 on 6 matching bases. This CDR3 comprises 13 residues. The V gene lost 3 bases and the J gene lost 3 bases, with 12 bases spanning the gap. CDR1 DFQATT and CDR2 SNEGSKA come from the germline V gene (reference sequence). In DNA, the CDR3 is TGCAGTGCTAGCGGGACAAGGGACTACGAGCAGTACTTC. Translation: CSASGTRDYEQYF.

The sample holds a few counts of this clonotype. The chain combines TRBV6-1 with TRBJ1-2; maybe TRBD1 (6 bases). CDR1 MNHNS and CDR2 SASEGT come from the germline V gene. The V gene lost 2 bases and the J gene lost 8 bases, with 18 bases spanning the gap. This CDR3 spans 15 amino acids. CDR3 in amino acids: CASSEFVGGGLGYTF. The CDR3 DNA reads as TGTGCCAGCAGTGAATTCGTGGGGGGCGGACTCGGCTACACCTTC.

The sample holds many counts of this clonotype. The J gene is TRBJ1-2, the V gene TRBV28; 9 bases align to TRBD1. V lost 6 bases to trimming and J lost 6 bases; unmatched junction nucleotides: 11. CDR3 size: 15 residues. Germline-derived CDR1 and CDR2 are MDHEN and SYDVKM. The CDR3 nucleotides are TGTGCCAGCAGGCCGGGACAGGGCGGAAGTCATGGCTACACCTTC. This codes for CASRPGQGGSHGYTF.

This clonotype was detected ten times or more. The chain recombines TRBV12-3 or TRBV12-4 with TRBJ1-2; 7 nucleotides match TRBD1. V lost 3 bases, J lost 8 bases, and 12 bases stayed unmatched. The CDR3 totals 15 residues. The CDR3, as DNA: TGTGCCAGCAGTTTGCGAATAGGGGGCTTTTACGGCTACACCTTC. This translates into CASSLRIGGFYGYTF.

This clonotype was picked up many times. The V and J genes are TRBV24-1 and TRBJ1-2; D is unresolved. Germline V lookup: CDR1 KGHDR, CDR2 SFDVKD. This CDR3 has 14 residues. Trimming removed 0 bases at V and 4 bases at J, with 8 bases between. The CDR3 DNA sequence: TGTGCCACCAGTGATTTGCACCAGTCCTATGGCTACACCTTC. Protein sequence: CATSDLHQSYGYTF.

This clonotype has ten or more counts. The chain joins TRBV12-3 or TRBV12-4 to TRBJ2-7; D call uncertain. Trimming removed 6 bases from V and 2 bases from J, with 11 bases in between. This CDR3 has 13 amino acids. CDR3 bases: TGTGCCAGCAGACGAGACCTAACCTACGAGCAGTACTTC. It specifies CASRRDLTYEQYF.

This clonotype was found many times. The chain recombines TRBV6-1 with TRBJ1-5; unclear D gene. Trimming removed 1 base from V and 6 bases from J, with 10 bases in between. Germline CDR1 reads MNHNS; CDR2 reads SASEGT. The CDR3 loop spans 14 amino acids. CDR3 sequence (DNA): TGTGCCAGCAGTGAAGGGTGGGCCGTTCAGCCCCAGCATTTT. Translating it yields CASSEGWAVQPQHF.

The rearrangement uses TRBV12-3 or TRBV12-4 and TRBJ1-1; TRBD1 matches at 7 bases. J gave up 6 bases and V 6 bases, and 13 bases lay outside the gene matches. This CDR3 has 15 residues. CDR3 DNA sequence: TGTGCCAGCAGCAGGGGGGTACGGCTGGGCGCTGAAGCTTTCTTT. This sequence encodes CASSRGVRLGAEAFF.

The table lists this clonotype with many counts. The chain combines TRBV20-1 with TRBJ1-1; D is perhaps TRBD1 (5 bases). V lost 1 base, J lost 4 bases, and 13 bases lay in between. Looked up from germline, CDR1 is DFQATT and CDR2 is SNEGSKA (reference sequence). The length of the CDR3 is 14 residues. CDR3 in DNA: TGCAGTGCTAGAGGTCAGGGTATTGGCACTGAAGCTTTCTTT. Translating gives CSARGQGIGTEAFF.

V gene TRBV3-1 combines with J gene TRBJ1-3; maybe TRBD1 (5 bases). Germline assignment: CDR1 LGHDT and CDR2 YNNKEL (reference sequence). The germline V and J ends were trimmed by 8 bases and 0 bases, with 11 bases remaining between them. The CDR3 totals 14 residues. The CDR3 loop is CASSGDHSGNTIYF. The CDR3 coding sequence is TGTGCCAGCTCCGGGGACCACTCTGGAAACACCATATATTTT.

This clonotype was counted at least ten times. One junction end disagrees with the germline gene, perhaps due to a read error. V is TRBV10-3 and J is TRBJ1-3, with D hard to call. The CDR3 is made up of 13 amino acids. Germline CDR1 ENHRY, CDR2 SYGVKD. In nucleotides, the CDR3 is TGCAACAGAACCAACTCCTCTGGAAACACCATATATTTT. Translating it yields CNRTNSSGNTIYF.

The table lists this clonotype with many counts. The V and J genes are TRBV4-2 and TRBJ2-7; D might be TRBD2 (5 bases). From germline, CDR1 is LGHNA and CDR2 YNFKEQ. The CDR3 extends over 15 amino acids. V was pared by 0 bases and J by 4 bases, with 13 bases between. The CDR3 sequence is CASSQEAREFYEQYF. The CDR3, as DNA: TGTGCCAGCAGCCAAGAAGCGAGGGAGTTTTACGAGCAGTACTTC.